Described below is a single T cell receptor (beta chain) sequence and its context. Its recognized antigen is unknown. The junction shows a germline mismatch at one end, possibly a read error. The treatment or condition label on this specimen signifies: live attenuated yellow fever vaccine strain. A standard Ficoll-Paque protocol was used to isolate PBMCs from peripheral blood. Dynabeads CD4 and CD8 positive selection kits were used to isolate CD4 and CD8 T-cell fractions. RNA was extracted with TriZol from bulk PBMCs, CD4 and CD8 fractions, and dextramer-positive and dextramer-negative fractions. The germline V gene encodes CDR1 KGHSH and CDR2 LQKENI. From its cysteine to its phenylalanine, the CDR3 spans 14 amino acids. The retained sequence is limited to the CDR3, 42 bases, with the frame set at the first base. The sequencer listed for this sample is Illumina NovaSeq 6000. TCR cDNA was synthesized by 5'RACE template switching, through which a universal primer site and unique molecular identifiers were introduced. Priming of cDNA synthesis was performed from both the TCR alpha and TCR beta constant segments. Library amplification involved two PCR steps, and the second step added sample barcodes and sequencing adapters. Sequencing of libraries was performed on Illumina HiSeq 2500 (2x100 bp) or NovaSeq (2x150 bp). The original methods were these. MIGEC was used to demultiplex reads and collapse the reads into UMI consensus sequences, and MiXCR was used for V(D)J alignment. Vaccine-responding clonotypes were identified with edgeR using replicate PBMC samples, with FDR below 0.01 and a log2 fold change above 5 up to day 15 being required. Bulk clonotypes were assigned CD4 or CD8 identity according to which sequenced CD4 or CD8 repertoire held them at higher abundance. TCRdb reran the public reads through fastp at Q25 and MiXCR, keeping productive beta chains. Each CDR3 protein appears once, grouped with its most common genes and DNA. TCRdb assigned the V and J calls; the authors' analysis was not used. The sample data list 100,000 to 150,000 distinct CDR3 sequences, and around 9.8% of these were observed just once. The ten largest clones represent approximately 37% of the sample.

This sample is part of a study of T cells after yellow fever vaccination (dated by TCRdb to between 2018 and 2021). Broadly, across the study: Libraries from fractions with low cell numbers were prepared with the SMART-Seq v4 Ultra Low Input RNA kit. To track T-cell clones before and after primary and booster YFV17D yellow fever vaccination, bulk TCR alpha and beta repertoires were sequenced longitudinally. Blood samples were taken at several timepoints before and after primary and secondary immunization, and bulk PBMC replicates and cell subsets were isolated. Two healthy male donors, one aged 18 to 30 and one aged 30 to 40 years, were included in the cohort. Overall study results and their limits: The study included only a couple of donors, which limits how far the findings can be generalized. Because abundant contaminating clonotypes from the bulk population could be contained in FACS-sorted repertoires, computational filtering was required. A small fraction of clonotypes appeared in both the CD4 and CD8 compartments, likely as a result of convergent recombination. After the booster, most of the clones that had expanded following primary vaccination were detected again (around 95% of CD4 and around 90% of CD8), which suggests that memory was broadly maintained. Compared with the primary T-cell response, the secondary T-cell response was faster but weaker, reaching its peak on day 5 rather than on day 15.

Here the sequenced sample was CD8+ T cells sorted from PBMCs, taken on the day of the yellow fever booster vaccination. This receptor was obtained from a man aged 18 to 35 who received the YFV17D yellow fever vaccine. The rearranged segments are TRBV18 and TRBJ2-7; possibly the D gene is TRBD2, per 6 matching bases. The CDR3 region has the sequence CASSPGGSSHEQYF. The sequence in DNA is TGTGCCAGCTCACCAGGGGGGTCCTCCCACGAGCAGTACTTC.